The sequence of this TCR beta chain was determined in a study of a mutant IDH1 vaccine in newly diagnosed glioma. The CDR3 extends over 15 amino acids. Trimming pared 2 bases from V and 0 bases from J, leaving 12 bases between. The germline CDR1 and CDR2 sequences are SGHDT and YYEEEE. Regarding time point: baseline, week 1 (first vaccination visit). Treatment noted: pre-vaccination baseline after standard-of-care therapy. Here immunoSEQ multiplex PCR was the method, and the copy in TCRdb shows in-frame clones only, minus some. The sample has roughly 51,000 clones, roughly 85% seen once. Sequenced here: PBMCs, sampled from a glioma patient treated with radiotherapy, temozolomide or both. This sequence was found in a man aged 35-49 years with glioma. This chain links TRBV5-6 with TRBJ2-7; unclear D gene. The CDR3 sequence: CASSFSFRSSYEQYF. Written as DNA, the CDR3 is TGTGCCAGCAGCTTCAGCTTCCGCAGCTCCTACGAGCAGTACTTC.